A selection of T cell receptor beta chains follows, all from one sample in a study of cytomegalovirus exposure and HLA in healthy donors. Using immunoSEQ multiplex PCR, the repertoire was profiled, and TCRdb retains in-frame clones only, with some absent. The sample has some 130,000 clones; about 80% are singletons. The sample consisted of PBMCs. These receptor sequences come from a man aged 25-45 years in good health and CMV-seronegative. Both conserved end residues are part of each CDR3. Fields, in order: D gene, J gene, V gene, clone size, CDR3 length, CDR3 DNA, CDR3 protein. A D gene is named only where the DNA matches it firmly. Not every row has a clone size; where given, it reads once, few, many or a size class.

d_call: NA; j_call: TRBJ2-7; v_call: TRBV11-2; clone_size: NA; cdr3_length: 14; cdr3_nt: TGTGCCAGCAGCACGCGGGGGCGCCCCTACGAGCAGTACTTC; cdr3_aa: CASSTRGRPYEQYF
d_call: NA; j_call: TRBJ2-3; v_call: TRBV19; clone_size: NA; cdr3_length: 14; cdr3_nt: TGTGCCAGTAGTATAGTCCAGGGCACAGATACGCAGTATTTT; cdr3_aa: CASSIVQGTDTQYF
d_call: NA; j_call: TRBJ1-5; v_call: TRBV7-9; clone_size: once; cdr3_length: 15; cdr3_nt: TGTGCCAGCAGCTTGGGACTCCTTAGCAATCAGCCCCAGCATTTT; cdr3_aa: CASSLGLLSNQPQHF
d_call: TRBD1; j_call: TRBJ2-1; v_call: TRBV5-1; clone_size: NA; cdr3_length: 15; cdr3_nt: TGCGCCAGCAGCTTTGGGGACAGAGTATACAATGAGCAGTTCTTC; cdr3_aa: CASSFGDRVYNEQFF
d_call: NA; j_call: TRBJ1-1; v_call: TRBV7-3; clone_size: NA; cdr3_length: 13; cdr3_nt: TGTGCCAGCAGCCTACAGGGGAACACTGAAGCTTTCTTT; cdr3_aa: CASSLQGNTEAFF
d_call: NA; j_call: TRBJ1-5; v_call: TRBV7-6; clone_size: few; cdr3_length: 14; cdr3_nt: TGTGCCAGCTCCTCCTCTCCCGGCAATCAGCCCCAGCATTTT; cdr3_aa: CASSSSPGNQPQHF
d_call: NA; j_call: TRBJ2-6; v_call: TRBV7-9; clone_size: NA; cdr3_length: 16; cdr3_nt: TGTGCCAGCACCCCCTTCATTCAGTCTGGGGCCAACGTCCTGACTTTC; cdr3_aa: CASTPFIQSGANVLTF
d_call: NA; j_call: TRBJ2-7; v_call: TRBV2; clone_size: NA; cdr3_length: 11; cdr3_nt: TGTGCCAGCTCCTACTCCTACGAGCAGTACTTC; cdr3_aa: CASSYSYEQYF
d_call: NA; j_call: TRBJ1-1; v_call: TRBV11-2; clone_size: NA; cdr3_length: 15; cdr3_nt: TGTGCCAGCAGCTCGACGGGATCCTCGGACACTGAAGCTTTCTTT; cdr3_aa: CASSSTGSSDTEAFF
d_call: NA; j_call: TRBJ1-5; v_call: TRBV27; clone_size: NA; cdr3_length: 17; cdr3_nt: TGTGCCAGCAGTTTCTCAGGGGAGGGGACTGGCAATCAGCCCCAGCATTTT; cdr3_aa: CASSFSGEGTGNQPQHF
d_call: TRBD2; j_call: TRBJ2-2; v_call: TRBV30; clone_size: once; cdr3_length: 18; cdr3_nt: TGTGCCTGGAGTGTAGGGGTCAGACTAGCGGGATTCACCGGGGAGCTGTTTTTT; cdr3_aa: CAWSVGVRLAGFTGELFF
d_call: NA; j_call: TRBJ2-3; v_call: TRBV2; clone_size: NA; cdr3_length: 13; cdr3_nt: TGTGCCAGCAGTGAGGGCAACACAGATACGCAGTATTTT; cdr3_aa: CASSEGNTDTQYF
d_call: NA; j_call: TRBJ1-4; v_call: TRBV7-9; clone_size: NA; cdr3_length: 15; cdr3_nt: TGTGCCAGCAGCAATAACAGAGCAACTAATGAAAAACTGTTTTTT; cdr3_aa: CASSNNRATNEKLFF
d_call: TRBD1; j_call: TRBJ1-3; v_call: TRBV7-2; clone_size: NA; cdr3_length: 15; cdr3_nt: TGTGCCAGCAGCCGACGGACAGGGCGACACGCGCCCATATATTTT; cdr3_aa: CASSRRTGRHAPIYF
d_call: NA; j_call: TRBJ2-7; v_call: TRBV5-1; clone_size: NA; cdr3_length: 11; cdr3_nt: TGCGCCAGCAGCTTGGCCGACGAGCAGTACTTC; cdr3_aa: CASSLADEQYF
d_call: NA; j_call: TRBJ2-2; v_call: TRBV7-2; clone_size: NA; cdr3_length: 15; cdr3_nt: TGTGCCAGCAGCTTTCCGGGACTGGCTGGGGGGGAGCTGTTTTTT; cdr3_aa: CASSFPGLAGGELFF
d_call: NA; j_call: TRBJ2-7; v_call: TRBV14; clone_size: once; cdr3_length: 15; cdr3_nt: TGTGCCAGCAGCCAGGGGATTGGGAGGAGTTACGAGCAGTACTTC; cdr3_aa: CASSQGIGRSYEQYF
d_call: NA; j_call: TRBJ2-1; v_call: TRBV7-9; clone_size: NA; cdr3_length: 16; cdr3_nt: TGTGCCAGCAGCCCCGGAGGATTCAGCTCCTACAATGAGCAGTTCTTC; cdr3_aa: CASSPGGFSSYNEQFF
d_call: NA; j_call: TRBJ2-7; v_call: TRBV5-4; clone_size: NA; cdr3_length: 14; cdr3_nt: TGTGCCAGCAGCTTGGGACTGAGCCAGAGCGAGCAGTACTTC; cdr3_aa: CASSLGLSQSEQYF
d_call: TRBD2; j_call: TRBJ2-1; v_call: TRBV27; clone_size: NA; cdr3_length: 15; cdr3_nt: TGTGCCAGCAGTTTTGGGCCTAGCGGGAGGAATGAGCAGTTCTTC; cdr3_aa: CASSFGPSGRNEQFF
d_call: TRBD1; j_call: TRBJ2-2; v_call: TRBV29-1; clone_size: NA; cdr3_length: 12; cdr3_nt: TGCAGCGTGGTAGGGACAGGGGGAGGGCTGTTTTTT; cdr3_aa: CSVVGTGGGLFF
d_call: NA; j_call: TRBJ1-5; v_call: TRBV29-1; clone_size: NA; cdr3_length: 17; cdr3_nt: TGCAGCCCAGGACAGTCGTTCTTTTATTATAGCAATCAGCCCCAGCATTTT; cdr3_aa: CSPGQSFFYYSNQPQHF
d_call: NA; j_call: TRBJ1-1; v_call: TRBV7-9; clone_size: NA; cdr3_length: 13; cdr3_nt: TGTGCCAGCAGGGGCATCGGGGAGACTGAAGCTTTCTTT; cdr3_aa: CASRGIGETEAFF
d_call: TRBD1; j_call: TRBJ1-1; v_call: TRBV6-6; clone_size: NA; cdr3_length: 14; cdr3_nt: TGTGCCAGCAGTGACAGGGCGGGTGGGACTGAAGCTTTCTTT; cdr3_aa: CASSDRAGGTEAFF
d_call: TRBD1; j_call: TRBJ2-3; v_call: TRBV5-1; clone_size: NA; cdr3_length: 16; cdr3_nt: TGCGCCAGCAGCTTGGACGGGACAGGAGGAACAGATACGCAGTATTTT; cdr3_aa: CASSLDGTGGTDTQYF
d_call: NA; j_call: TRBJ1-1; v_call: TRBV5-1; clone_size: NA; cdr3_length: 14; cdr3_nt: TGCGCCAGCAGCTTGAACCAGGGTATATCTGAAGCTTTCTTT; cdr3_aa: CASSLNQGISEAFF
d_call: NA; j_call: TRBJ2-7; v_call: TRBV5-1; clone_size: NA; cdr3_length: 14; cdr3_nt: TGCGCCAGCAGCGGCCGACAGCTGTCCTACGAGCAGTACTTC; cdr3_aa: CASSGRQLSYEQYF
d_call: NA; j_call: TRBJ2-2; v_call: TRBV5-6; clone_size: many; cdr3_length: 15; cdr3_nt: TGTGCCAGCAGCCCAGTTTTTCCGAACACCGGGGAGCTGTTTTTT; cdr3_aa: CASSPVFPNTGELFF
d_call: NA; j_call: TRBJ2-3; v_call: TRBV4-1; clone_size: NA; cdr3_length: 18; cdr3_nt: TGCGCCAGCAGCCAAAGAGTACTCGGAAGCGACGCCACAGATACGCAGTATTTT; cdr3_aa: CASSQRVLGSDATDTQYF
d_call: TRBD2; j_call: TRBJ2-7; v_call: TRBV4-3; clone_size: NA; cdr3_length: 15; cdr3_nt: TGCGCCAGCAGCCAAGAGACTAGCGAGTACTACGAGCAGTACTTC; cdr3_aa: CASSQETSEYYEQYF
d_call: TRBD1; j_call: TRBJ1-3; v_call: TRBV7-8; clone_size: NA; cdr3_length: 15; cdr3_nt: TGTGCCAGCAGCTTGGGGACAGCCTCTGGAAACACCATATATTTT; cdr3_aa: CASSLGTASGNTIYF
d_call: TRBD1; j_call: TRBJ2-7; v_call: TRBV6-1; clone_size: NA; cdr3_length: 13; cdr3_nt: TGTGCCAGCAGTGTGGACAGGAGCGACGAGCAGTACTTC; cdr3_aa: CASSVDRSDEQYF
d_call: TRBD1; j_call: TRBJ1-5; v_call: TRBV13; clone_size: NA; cdr3_length: 12; cdr3_nt: TGTGCCAGCAGCTCAGGGACAGCCCCACTCAATTTT; cdr3_aa: CASSSGTAPLNF
d_call: NA; j_call: TRBJ2-7; v_call: TRBV4-1; clone_size: NA; cdr3_length: 15; cdr3_nt: TGCGCCAGCAGCCGAATCGGACTGGCTACCTACGAGCAGTACTTC; cdr3_aa: CASSRIGLATYEQYF
d_call: NA; j_call: TRBJ1-2; v_call: TRBV28; clone_size: few; cdr3_length: 12; cdr3_nt: TGTGCCAGCAGGGTCGGAGGGGCTGGCTACACCTTC; cdr3_aa: CASRVGGAGYTF
d_call: TRBD2; j_call: TRBJ2-1; v_call: TRBV27; clone_size: NA; cdr3_length: 15; cdr3_nt: TGTGCCAGCAGTCGCGGGACTAGCGGGAGGAATGAGCAGTTCTTC; cdr3_aa: CASSRGTSGRNEQFF
d_call: NA; j_call: TRBJ2-3; v_call: TRBV29-1; clone_size: NA; cdr3_length: 10; cdr3_nt: TGCAGCGTTGGGGGCAGCATGCAGTATTTT; cdr3_aa: CSVGGSMQYF
d_call: TRBD2; j_call: TRBJ2-3; v_call: TRBV6-5; clone_size: NA; cdr3_length: 16; cdr3_nt: TGTGCCAGCAGCTACACTAGCGGGAGGGCCCGGGATACGCAGTATTTT; cdr3_aa: CASSYTSGRARDTQYF
d_call: NA; j_call: TRBJ2-1; v_call: TRBV13; clone_size: few; cdr3_length: 13; cdr3_nt: TGTGCCAGCAGCTCGACGACTAGAAATGAGCAGTTCTTC; cdr3_aa: CASSSTTRNEQFF
d_call: TRBD1; j_call: TRBJ1-2; v_call: TRBV9; clone_size: NA; cdr3_length: 13; cdr3_nt: TGTGCCAGCAGCCTTCGACAGGGGGATGGCTACACCTTC; cdr3_aa: CASSLRQGDGYTF
d_call: TRBD2; j_call: TRBJ2-1; v_call: TRBV27; clone_size: NA; cdr3_length: 13; cdr3_nt: TGTGCCAGCAGTTTGCGGGAGGGCAATGAGCAGTTCTTC; cdr3_aa: CASSLREGNEQFF
d_call: TRBD2; j_call: TRBJ2-2; v_call: TRBV15; clone_size: NA; cdr3_length: 17; cdr3_nt: TGTGCCACCAGCAGAGAATGGCTAGCGGGAGACACCGGGGAGCTGTTTTTT; cdr3_aa: CATSREWLAGDTGELFF
d_call: TRBD2; j_call: TRBJ2-3; v_call: TRBV10-3; clone_size: NA; cdr3_length: 16; cdr3_nt: TGTGCCATCAGTAAGACTAGCGGCCCTTTGGCAGATACGCAGTATTTT; cdr3_aa: CAISKTSGPLADTQYF
d_call: TRBD1; j_call: TRBJ2-4; v_call: TRBV4-3; clone_size: NA; cdr3_length: 17; cdr3_nt: TGCGCCAGCAGCCAAGATAGGACAGGGGTAGCCAAAAACATTCAGTACTTC; cdr3_aa: CASSQDRTGVAKNIQYF
d_call: NA; j_call: TRBJ2-7; v_call: TRBV5-4; clone_size: NA; cdr3_length: 18; cdr3_nt: TGTGCCAGCAGCTCCGGAGGGGTTGTAGCGGATGACTCCTACGAGCAGTACTTC; cdr3_aa: CASSSGGVVADDSYEQYF
d_call: TRBD2; j_call: TRBJ2-3; v_call: TRBV18; clone_size: NA; cdr3_length: 12; cdr3_nt: TGTGCCAGCGTTGCGGGAGCAGATACGCAGTATTTT; cdr3_aa: CASVAGADTQYF
d_call: TRBD1; j_call: TRBJ1-5; v_call: TRBV6-6; clone_size: NA; cdr3_length: 15; cdr3_nt: TGTGCCAGCAGTAGAGGACAGGGGGGGAATCAGCCCCAGCATTTT; cdr3_aa: CASSRGQGGNQPQHF
d_call: NA; j_call: TRBJ2-1; v_call: TRBV19; clone_size: NA; cdr3_length: 15; cdr3_nt: TGTGCCAGTAGCATCCCCGAGACTGGTTACGGTGAGCAGTTCTTC; cdr3_aa: CASSIPETGYGEQFF
d_call: NA; j_call: TRBJ2-7; v_call: TRBV19; clone_size: NA; cdr3_length: 14; cdr3_nt: TGTGCCAGTAGTCGCCAGCGGAGCTCCTACGAGCAGTACTTC; cdr3_aa: CASSRQRSSYEQYF
d_call: NA; j_call: TRBJ2-3; v_call: TRBV30; clone_size: NA; cdr3_length: 12; cdr3_nt: TGTGCCCGTGCGTTAAGCACAGATACGCAGTATTTT; cdr3_aa: CARALSTDTQYF
d_call: TRBD2; j_call: TRBJ2-1; v_call: TRBV28; clone_size: NA; cdr3_length: 19; cdr3_nt: TGTGCCAGCAGTTTATTGGGACTAGCGGGAGGGCGCCCCGAAGATGAGCAGTTCTTC; cdr3_aa: CASSLLGLAGGRPEDEQFF